One sample yielded the 17 T cell receptor beta chains listed below, sequenced in a study of spatial heterogeneity in lung cancer. Time point reported: blood at routine non-recurrence follow-up after resection. Unsorted whole RNA of tumor, nontumor lung or frozen PBMC was sequenced. TCRdb passed the 5' RACE reads through MiXCR, listing each CDR3 protein once. Seen here are approximately 56,000 distinct CDR3 sequences, roughly 8.1% observed once, and the top ten hold around 38%. The sequences come from PBMCs, collected at follow-up. All receptors come from a female donor with early-stage non-small cell lung cancer.

This clonotype was counted ten times or more. The gene calls are TRBV6-2 or TRBV6-3 and TRBJ2-4; the D gene is possibly TRBD1 (5 bases). Per the germline V gene, CDR1 is MNHEY and CDR2 is SVGEGT. V lost 7 bases and J 3 bases, leaving 19 bases between the germline ends. CDR3 size: 16 residues. CDR3 sequence: CASKTGSSLGKNIQYF. In nucleotides, the CDR3 is TGTGCCAGCAAAACAGGCTCCTCCTTGGGCAAAAACATTCAGTACTTC.

J is TRBJ2-7 and V is TRBV7-9; 7 bases fit TRBD1. This CDR3 has 14 amino acids. V gave up 7 bases and J gave up 0 bases; unmatched junction bases: 6. Germline-derived CDR1 and CDR2 are SEHNR and FQNEAQ (reference sequence). The CDR3 DNA follows: TGTGCCAGCACTCCCAGGGGGAGCTCCTACGAGCAGTACTTC. Translation: CASTPRGSSYEQYF.

This clonotype was seen ten or more times. The chain joins TRBV9 to TRBJ2-2; D gene ambiguous. From germline, CDR1 is SGDLS and CDR2 YYNGEE. V was trimmed by 1 base and J by 1 base, leaving 2 bases between them. This CDR3 region has 13 residues. CDR3 sequence: CASSVQNTGELFF. CDR3 DNA sequence: TGTGCCAGCAGCGTACAGAACACCGGGGAGCTGTTTTTT.

This clonotype was recorded at least ten times. This chain joins TRBV20-1 and TRBJ2-2; TRBD1 is a possible D gene (6 bases). The length of the CDR3 is 14 residues. Trimming shortened V by 5 bases and J by 6 bases, and 16 bases separated the two germline ends. Germline CDR1 reads DFQATT; CDR2 reads SNEGSKA (reference sequence). Here the CDR3 DNA reads TGCAGTGCTTCTTATGGGGGCGCAGCCGGGGAGCTGTTTTTT. Translation: CSASYGGAAGELFF.

V and J are TRBV3-1 and TRBJ1-5, with 7 bases fitting TRBD1. This CDR3 is built from 16 residues. Trimming at V came to 3 bases and at J to 3 bases, leaving 8 bases not matched to a gene. Germline V gene data show CDR1 as LGHDT and CDR2 as YNNKEL (reference sequence). The chain's CDR3 is CASSQRPGTDNQPQHF. The CDR3, as DNA: TGTGCCAGCAGCCAGCGCCCCGGGACAGACAATCAGCCCCAGCATTTT.

This clonotype was recorded at least ten times. The rearrangement joins TRBV21-1 to TRBJ2-3; the DNA was not used to check the table's D call, TRBD1. TRBV21-1 is marked as a pseudogene. The CDR3 has 16 residues. The CDR3 DNA follows: TGTGCCAGCAGCAAAGTTACACAGGGGAACACAGATACGCAGTATTTT. Protein sequence: CASSKVTQGNTDTQYF.

This chain links TRBV7-6 with TRBJ2-7; TRBD1 matches at 7 bases. This CDR3 has 13 residues. V was pared by 6 bases and J by 3 bases, with 5 bases of the junction left unmatched. Germline V gives CDR1 SGHVS, CDR2 FNYEAQ. The CDR3: CASRSGTDYEQYF. The DNA of the CDR3 is TGTGCCAGCAGGTCCGGGACAGACTACGAGCAGTACTTC.

This clonotype was seen many times. V gene TRBV5-1 combines with J gene TRBJ2-5; the D is unclear. The CDR3 spans 14 residues. The V gene's germline CDR1 is SGHRS and CDR2 YFSETQ. Trimming took 4 bases from V and 1 from J, leaving 11 bases between them. Written as DNA, the CDR3 is TGCGCCAGCAGCCCCTCGGCGTCCCAAGAGACCCAGTACTTC. Translation: CASSPSASQETQYF.

This clonotype was seen a few times. The chain carries TRBV7-6 and TRBJ1-5; D is undetermined. The germline gives CDR1 SGHVS, CDR2 FNYEAQ. The CDR3 runs 13 residues. V lost 5 bases to trimming and J lost 8 bases, with 13 bases between them. The CDR3 is CASSQTQTKPQHF. The CDR3 nucleotides are TGTGCCAGCAGCCAGACACAGACTAAGCCCCAGCATTTT. Full variable domain (outside the CDR3, taken from reference TRBV7-6 and TRBJ1-5): GAGVSQSPRYKVTKRGQDVALRCDPISGHVSLYWYRQALGQGPEFLTYFNYEAQQDKSGLPNDRFSAERPEGSISTLTIQRTEQRDSAMYRCASSQTQTKPQHFGDGTRLSIL.

This clonotype is judged medium-sized. The chain employs TRBV7-9 and TRBJ2-2; weak D call: TRBD2 (6 bases). Germline V gene lookup returns CDR1 SEHNR and CDR2 FQNEAQ (reference sequence). The CDR3 extends over 14 amino acids. CDR3 in DNA: TGTGCGAGCTGGGGGGATACGAACACCGGGGAGCTGTTTTTT. Translation gives CASWGDTNTGELFF.

The chain joins TRBV18 to TRBJ2-6, with D hard to call. The CDR3 totals 15 residues. Deletions cut 0 bases from V and 0 bases from J, with 3 bases between. Germline CDR1 reads KGHSH; CDR2 reads LQKENI. CDR3 sequence: CASSPPSSGANVLTF. The CDR3 DNA reads TGTGCCAGCTCACCACCCAGCTCTGGGGCCAACGTCCTGACTTTC.

This clonotype has a count of ten or more. This sequence joins TRBV29-1 and TRBJ1-2; D not resolved. Germline loops: CDR1 SQVTM, CDR2 ANQGSEA. Trimming pared 6 bases from V and 4 bases from J, leaving 12 bases between. The CDR3 loop spans 12 amino acids. This CDR3 reads CSVGGGSYGYTF. The CDR3 coding sequence is TGCAGCGTCGGTGGAGGGTCCTATGGCTACACCTTC.

This clonotype appeared a few times. The chain carries TRBV12-3 or TRBV12-4 and TRBJ1-6; no clear D. V was shortened by 6 bases and J by 5 bases, with 17 bases between the two germline ends. There are 16 residues in the CDR3. The CDR3 region is CASRQTATLNNSPLHF. CDR3 coding DNA: TGTGCCAGCAGGCAAACAGCCACGCTTAATAATTCACCCCTCCACTTT.

This clonotype has just a few counts. The rearrangement links TRBV7-9 to TRBJ1-1; D ambiguous. V gave up 2 bases and J gave up 5 bases, with 9 bases separating them. The CDR3 extends over 13 amino acids. Germline loops: CDR1 SEHNR, CDR2 FQNEAQ (reference sequence). The CDR3 DNA follows: TGTGCCAGCAGCTTAAAGTGGAATACTGAAGCTTTCTTT. The encoded protein is CASSLKWNTEAFF.

This clonotype was recorded at least ten times. The rearrangement uses TRBV7-2 and TRBJ1-6; the D is unclear. Germline V gene sequence: CDR1 SGHTA, CDR2 FQGNSA. The CDR3 consists of 13 residues. V gave up 7 bases and J gave up 6 bases, with 10 bases separating them. Here the CDR3 reads CASTPDGNSPLHF. CDR3 in DNA: TGTGCCAGCACCCCGGACGGTAATTCACCCCTCCACTTT.

This clonotype was detected many times. CDR3: CASSPPVAWDGNYQPQHF. The CDR3 DNA is TGTGCCAGCAGCCCCCCGGTAGCTTGGGACGGTAACTATCAGCCCCAGCATTTT. The chain links TRBV7-8 to TRBJ1-5; D may be TRBD1 (5 bases). The CDR3 is 18 residues long. The V end lost 5 bases, the J end lost 5 bases, and 25 bases lay between the germline ends. Germline CDR1 reads SGHVS; CDR2 reads FQNEAQ.

In its sample, this clonotype was seen many times. The chain employs TRBV7-9 and TRBJ1-4; possibly TRBD1 for D (5 bases). The CDR3 is made up of 18 amino acids. Germline V lookup: CDR1 SEHNR, CDR2 FQNEAQ (reference sequence). V shed 1 base and J shed 0 bases, with 15 bases lying between them. The CDR3 sequence is CASSLGDSVLATNEKLFF. Written as DNA, the CDR3 is TGTGCCAGCAGCTTAGGCGACAGCGTGCTTGCAACTAATGAAAAACTGTTTTTT.